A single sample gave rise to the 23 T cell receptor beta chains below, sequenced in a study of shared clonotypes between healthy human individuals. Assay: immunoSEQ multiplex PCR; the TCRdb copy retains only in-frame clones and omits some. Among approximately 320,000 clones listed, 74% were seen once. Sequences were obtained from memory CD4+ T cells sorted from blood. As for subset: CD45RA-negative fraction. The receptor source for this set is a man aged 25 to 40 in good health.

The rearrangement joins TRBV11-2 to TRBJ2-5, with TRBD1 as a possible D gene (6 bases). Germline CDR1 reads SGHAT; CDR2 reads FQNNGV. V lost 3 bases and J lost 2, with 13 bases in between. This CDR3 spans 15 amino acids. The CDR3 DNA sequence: TGTGCCAGCAGCTTTCAGACAGGAAATCAAGAGACCCAGTACTTC. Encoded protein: CASSFQTGNQETQYF.

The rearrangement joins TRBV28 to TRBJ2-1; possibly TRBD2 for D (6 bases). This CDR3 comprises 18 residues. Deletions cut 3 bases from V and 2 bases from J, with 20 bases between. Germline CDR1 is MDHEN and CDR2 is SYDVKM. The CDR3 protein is CASSFYVLLGSAYNEQFF. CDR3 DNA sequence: TGTGCCAGCAGTTTTTACGTCCTTCTCGGGAGTGCCTACAATGAGCAGTTCTTC.

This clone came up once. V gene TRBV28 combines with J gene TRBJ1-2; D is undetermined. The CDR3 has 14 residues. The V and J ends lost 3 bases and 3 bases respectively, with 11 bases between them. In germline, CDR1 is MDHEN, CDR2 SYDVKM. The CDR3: CASSLGRSYYGYTF. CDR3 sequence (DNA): TGTGCCAGCAGTTTGGGCAGGTCTTACTATGGCTACACCTTC.

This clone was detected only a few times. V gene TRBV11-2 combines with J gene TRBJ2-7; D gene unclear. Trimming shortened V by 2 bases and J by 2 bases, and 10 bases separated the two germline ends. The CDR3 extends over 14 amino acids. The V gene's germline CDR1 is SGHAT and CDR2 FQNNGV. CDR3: CASSLSGKTYEQYF. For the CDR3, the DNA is TGTGCCAGCAGCTTATCTGGTAAGACCTACGAGCAGTACTTC. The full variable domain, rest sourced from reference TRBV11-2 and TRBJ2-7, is EAGVAQSPRYKIIEKRQSVAFWCNPISGHATLYWYQQILGQGPKLLIQFQNNGVVDDSQLPKDRFSAERLKGVDSTLKIQPAKLEDSAVYLCASSLSGKTYEQYFGPGTRLTVT.

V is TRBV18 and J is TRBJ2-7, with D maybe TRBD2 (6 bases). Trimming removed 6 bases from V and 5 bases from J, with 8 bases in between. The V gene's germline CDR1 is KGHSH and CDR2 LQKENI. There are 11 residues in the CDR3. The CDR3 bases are TGTGCCAGCTCTAGCGGAAACGAGCAGTACTTC. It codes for CASSSGNEQYF. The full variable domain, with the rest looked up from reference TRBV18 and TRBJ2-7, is NAGVMQNPRHLVRRRGQEARLRCSPMKGHSHVYWYRQLPEEGLKFMVYLQKENIIDESGMPKERFSAEFPKEGPSILRIQQVVRGDSAAYFCASSSGNEQYFGPGTRLTVT.

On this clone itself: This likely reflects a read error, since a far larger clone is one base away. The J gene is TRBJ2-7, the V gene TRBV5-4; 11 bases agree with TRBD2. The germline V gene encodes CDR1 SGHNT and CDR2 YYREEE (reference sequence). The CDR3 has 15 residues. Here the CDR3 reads CAGSLELAGASEQYF. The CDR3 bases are TGTGCCGGCAGCTTGGAACTAGCGGGAGCCTCCGAGCAGTACTTC. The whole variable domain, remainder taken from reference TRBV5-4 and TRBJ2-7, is ETGVTQSPTHLIKTRGQQVTLRCSSQSGHNTVSWYQQALGQGPQFIFQYYREEENGRGNFPPRFSGLQFPNYSSELNVNALELDDSALYLCAGSLELAGASEQYFGPGTRLTVT.

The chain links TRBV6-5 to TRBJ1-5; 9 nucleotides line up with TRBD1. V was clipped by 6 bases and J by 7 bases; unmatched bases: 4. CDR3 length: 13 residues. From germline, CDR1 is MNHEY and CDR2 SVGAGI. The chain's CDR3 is CASSRQGGQPQHF. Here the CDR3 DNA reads TGTGCCAGCAGCCGACAGGGGGGCCAGCCCCAGCATTTT.

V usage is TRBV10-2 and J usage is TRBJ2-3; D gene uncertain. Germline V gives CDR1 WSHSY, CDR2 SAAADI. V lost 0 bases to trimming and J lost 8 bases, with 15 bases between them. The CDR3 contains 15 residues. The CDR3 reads CASSESRSGVGTQYF. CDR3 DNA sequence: TGCGCCAGCAGTGAGTCGAGATCTGGCGTCGGTACGCAGTATTTT.

In DNA form, the CDR3 reads TGTGCCAGCAGTCCCCTTTTTTCGGGACTAGGGCAGCCCCAGCATTTT. This sequence encodes CASSPLFSGLGQPQHF. This chain links TRBV28 with TRBJ1-5; tentative D call: TRBD1 (5 bases). V lost 5 bases and J lost 7, with 21 bases in between. From germline, CDR1 is MDHEN and CDR2 SYDVKM. There are 16 residues in the CDR3.

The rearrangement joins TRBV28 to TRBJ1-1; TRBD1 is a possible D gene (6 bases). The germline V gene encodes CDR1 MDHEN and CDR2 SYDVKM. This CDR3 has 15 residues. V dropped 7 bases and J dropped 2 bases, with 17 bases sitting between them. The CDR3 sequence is CASIHSGGPNTEAFF. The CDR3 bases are TGTGCCAGCATCCACTCTGGGGGCCCAAACACTGAAGCTTTCTTT.

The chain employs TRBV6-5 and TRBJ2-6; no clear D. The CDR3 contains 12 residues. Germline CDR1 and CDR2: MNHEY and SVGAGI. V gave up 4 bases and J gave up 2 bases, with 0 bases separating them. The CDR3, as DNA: TGTGCCAGCAGTTCTGGGGCCAACGTCCTGACTTTC. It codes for CASSSGANVLTF.

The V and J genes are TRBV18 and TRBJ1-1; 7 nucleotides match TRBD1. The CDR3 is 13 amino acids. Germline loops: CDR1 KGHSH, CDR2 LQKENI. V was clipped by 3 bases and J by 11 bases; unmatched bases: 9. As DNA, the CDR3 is TGTGCCAGCTCACCGAAGGACAGGATCGGTGCTTTCTTT. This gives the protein CASSPKDRIGAFF. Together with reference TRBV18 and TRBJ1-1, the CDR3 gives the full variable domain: NAGVMQNPRHLVRRRGQEARLRCSPMKGHSHVYWYRQLPEEGLKFMVYLQKENIIDESGMPKERFSAEFPKEGPSILRIQQVVRGDSAAYFCASSPKDRIGAFFGQGTRLTVV.

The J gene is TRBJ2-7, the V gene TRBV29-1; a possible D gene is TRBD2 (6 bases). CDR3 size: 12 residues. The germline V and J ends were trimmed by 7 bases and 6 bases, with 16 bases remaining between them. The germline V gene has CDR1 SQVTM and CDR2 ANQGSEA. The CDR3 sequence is CSAAVTGAEQYF. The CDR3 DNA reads TGCAGCGCCGCCGTAACGGGAGCCGAGCAGTACTTC.

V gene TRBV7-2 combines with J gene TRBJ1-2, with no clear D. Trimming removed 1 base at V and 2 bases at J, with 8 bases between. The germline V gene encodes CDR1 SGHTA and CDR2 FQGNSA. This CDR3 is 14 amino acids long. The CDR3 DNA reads TGTGCCAGCAGCTTAGTAGGCGGAAACTATGGCTACACCTTC. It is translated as CASSLVGGNYGYTF.

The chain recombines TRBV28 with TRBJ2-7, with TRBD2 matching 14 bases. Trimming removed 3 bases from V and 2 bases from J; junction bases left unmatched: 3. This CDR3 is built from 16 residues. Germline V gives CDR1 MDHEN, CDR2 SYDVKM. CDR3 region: CASSFRTSGRTYEQYF. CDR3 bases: TGTGCCAGCAGTTTCAGGACTAGCGGGAGGACCTACGAGCAGTACTTC.

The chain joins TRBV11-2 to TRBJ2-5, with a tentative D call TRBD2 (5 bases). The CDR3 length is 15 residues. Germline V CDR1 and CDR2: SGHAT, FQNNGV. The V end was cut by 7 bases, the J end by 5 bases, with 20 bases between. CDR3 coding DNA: TGTGCCAGCAATCCCACCGGGAATGTAGGGGAGACCCAGTACTTC. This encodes CASNPTGNVGETQYF.

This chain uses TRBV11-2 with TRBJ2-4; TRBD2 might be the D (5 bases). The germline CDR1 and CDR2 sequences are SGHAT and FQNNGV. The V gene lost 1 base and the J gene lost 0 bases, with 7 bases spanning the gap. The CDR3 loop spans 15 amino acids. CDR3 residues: CASSLASPAKNIQYF. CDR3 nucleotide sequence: TGTGCCAGCAGCTTAGCTAGCCCAGCCAAAAACATTCAGTACTTC. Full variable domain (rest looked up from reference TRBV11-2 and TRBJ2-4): EAGVAQSPRYKIIEKRQSVAFWCNPISGHATLYWYQQILGQGPKLLIQFQNNGVVDDSQLPKDRFSAERLKGVDSTLKIQPAKLEDSAVYLCASSLASPAKNIQYFGAGTRLSVL.

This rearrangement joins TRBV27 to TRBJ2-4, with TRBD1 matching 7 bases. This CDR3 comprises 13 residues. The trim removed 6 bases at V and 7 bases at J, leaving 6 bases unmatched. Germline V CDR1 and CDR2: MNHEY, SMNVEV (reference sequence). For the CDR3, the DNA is TGTGCCAGCAGCGACAGGGTTCTGAACATTCAGTACTTC. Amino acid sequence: CASSDRVLNIQYF.

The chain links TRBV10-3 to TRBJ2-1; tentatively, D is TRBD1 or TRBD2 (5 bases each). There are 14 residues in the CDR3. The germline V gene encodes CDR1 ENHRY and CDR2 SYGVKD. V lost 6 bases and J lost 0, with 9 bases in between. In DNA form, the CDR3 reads TGTGCCATCAGGAGGGGTTCCTCCTACAATGAGCAGTTCTTC. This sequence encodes CAIRRGSSYNEQFF.

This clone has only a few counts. CDR3 sequence: CASSFSLMFASPLHF. Here the CDR3 DNA reads TGTGCCAGCAGTTTCTCCCTCATGTTTGCTTCACCCCTCCACTTT. This chain links TRBV6-5 with TRBJ1-6; D is undetermined. The CDR3 covers 15 residues. Germline V gene lookup returns CDR1 MNHEY and CDR2 SVGAGI. V was shortened by 4 bases and J by 9 bases, with 16 bases between the two germline ends.

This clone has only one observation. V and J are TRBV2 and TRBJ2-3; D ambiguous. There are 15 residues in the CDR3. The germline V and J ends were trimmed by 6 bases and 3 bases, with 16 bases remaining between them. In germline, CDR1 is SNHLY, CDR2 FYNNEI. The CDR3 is CASSLSLNPTDTQYF. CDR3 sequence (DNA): TGTGCCAGCAGCCTGTCACTGAATCCAACAGATACGCAGTATTTT. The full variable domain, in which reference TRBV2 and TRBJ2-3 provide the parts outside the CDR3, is EPEVTQTPSHQVTQMGQEVILRCVPISNHLYFYWYRQILGQKVEFLVSFYNNEISEKSEIFDDQFSVERPDGSNFTLKIRSTKLEDSAMYFCASSLSLNPTDTQYFGPGTRLTVL.

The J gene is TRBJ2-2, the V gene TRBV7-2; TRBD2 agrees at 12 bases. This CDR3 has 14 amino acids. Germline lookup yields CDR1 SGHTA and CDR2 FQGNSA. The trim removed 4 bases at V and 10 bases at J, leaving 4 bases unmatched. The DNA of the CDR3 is TGTGCCAGCAGCTCCAGACTAGCGGGAGTGGAGCTGTTTTTT. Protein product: CASSSRLAGVELFF.

The CDR3 protein is CASSLERGAGGYTF. Written as DNA, the CDR3 is TGTGCCAGCAGCTTAGAGCGGGGGGCGGGTGGCTACACCTTC. The chain employs TRBV11-2 and TRBJ1-2, with a possible D match to TRBD1 (6 bases). The V end lost 0 bases, the J end lost 7 bases, and 12 bases lay between the germline ends. Germline V gene data show CDR1 as SGHAT and CDR2 as FQNNGV. The CDR3 contains 14 residues.